What follows are 29 T cell receptor beta chains derived from one specimen sequenced in a study of blood T cell repertoires in COVID-19. Repertoires were generated with immunoSEQ multiplex PCR, while TCRdb's copy carries only in-frame clones and drops some. The sample includes 250,000 to 300,000 clones, approximately 86% seen only once; the top ten take roughly 13%. The sequenced material came from peripheral blood. The source of these receptors is a woman in her seventies with COVID-19, enrolled during active disease.

The chain uses TRBV29-1 and TRBJ1-5, with D unresolved. Between the trimmed V and J ends, which lost 4 bases and 1 base, there was a span of 11 bases. The CDR3 runs to 14 residues. Germline V lookup: CDR1 SQVTM, CDR2 ANQGSEA. The CDR3 coding sequence is TGCAGCGTTGTCGAGGGCTTCAGCAATCAGCCCCAGCATTTT. It encodes CSVVEGFSNQPQHF.

The V call is TRBV2, the J call TRBJ2-1, with TRBD2 identical over 12 bases. Germline CDR1 SNHLY, CDR2 FYNNEI. The CDR3 is 16 amino acids. V shed 2 bases, J shed 10 bases, and the junction held 9 bases outside the gene matches. This chain's CDR3 is CASSEPLAGGPREQFF. The DNA for the CDR3 is TGTGCCAGCAGTGAACCGCTAGCGGGGGGGCCACGGGAGCAGTTCTTC.

This CDR3 reads CASSARQGAGEQFF. DNA of the CDR3: TGTGCCAGCAGTGCCCGACAGGGGGCAGGGGAGCAGTTCTTC. This chain links TRBV27 with TRBJ2-1; 10 bases match TRBD1. CDR3 length: 14 amino acids. Germline V gene lookup returns CDR1 MNHEY and CDR2 SMNVEV (reference sequence). V shed 5 bases, J shed 10 bases, and the junction held 8 bases outside the gene matches.

The chain couples TRBV5-1 to TRBJ2-1; 9 nucleotides align to TRBD1. V shed 3 bases, J shed 9 bases, and the junction held 7 bases outside the gene matches. The CDR3 is made up of 14 amino acids. Per the germline V gene, CDR1 is SGHRS and CDR2 is YFSETQ. CDR3 bases: TGCGCCAGCAGCTCCCGGACAGGGGTGGGTGAGCAGTTCTTC. Encoded protein: CASSSRTGVGEQFF.

This chain uses TRBV7-9 with TRBJ2-3; 13 bases line up with TRBD2. The ends lost 4 bases at V and 2 bases at J; junction bases unmatched: 3. This CDR3 is built from 16 residues. The germline V gene has CDR1 SEHNR and CDR2 FQNEAQ (reference sequence). CDR3: CASSSGTSGDTDTQYF. The CDR3 nucleotides are TGTGCCAGCAGCTCAGGGACTAGCGGGGACACAGATACGCAGTATTTT.

This chain connects TRBV7-9 to TRBJ1-2, with 10 bases fitting TRBD1. The CDR3 spans 14 residues. CDR1 is SEHNR, CDR2 FQNEAQ, per germline (reference sequence). Unmatched junction bases numbered 3, after V lost 4 bases and J lost 4 bases. CDR3 sequence: CASSSDRGPYGYTF. The DNA for the CDR3 is TGTGCCAGCAGCTCCGACAGGGGGCCCTATGGCTACACCTTC.

The chain recombines TRBV5-4 with TRBJ2-1, with D possibly being TRBD2 (7 bases). Trimming pared 0 bases from V and 5 bases from J, leaving 18 bases between. This CDR3 contains 17 residues. Germline CDR1 SGHNT, CDR2 YYREEE (reference sequence). CDR3 sequence reads: CASSLVRLGGQHNEQFF. CDR3 nucleotide sequence: TGTGCCAGCAGCTTGGTCCGTCTCGGGGGGCAACACAATGAGCAGTTCTTC.

The chain employs TRBV6-5 and TRBJ1-2; D is unresolved. This CDR3 is built from 15 residues. Per the germline V gene, CDR1 is MNHEY and CDR2 is SVGAGI. V lost 2 bases and J 6 bases, leaving 16 bases between the germline ends. CDR3 amino acids: CASSYGFRQPDGYTF. Written as DNA, the CDR3 is TGTGCCAGCAGTTACGGGTTCCGACAACCCGATGGCTACACCTTC.

The chain uses TRBV7-6 and TRBJ2-7, with a weak D call TRBD2 (7 bases). The CDR3 has 12 residues. Looked up from germline, CDR1 is SGHVS and CDR2 is FNYEAQ. Trimming stripped 5 bases from V and 10 bases from J, with 15 bases between. The CDR3 is CASSAIGGQQYF. The CDR3 DNA sequence: TGTGCCAGCAGCGCTATCGGGGGGCAACAGTACTTC.

This clone was counted once. V and J are TRBV9 and TRBJ2-2; D uncertain. Trimming took 2 bases from V and 3 from J, leaving 8 bases between them. The V gene's germline CDR1 is SGDLS and CDR2 YYNGEE. This CDR3 spans 14 amino acids. This CDR3 reads CASSVFTHTGELFF. The CDR3 region has the DNA TGTGCCAGCAGCGTCTTTACTCACACCGGGGAGCTGTTTTTT.

V is TRBV10-3 and J is TRBJ2-5; TRBD2 matches 8 bases. Trimming took 0 bases from V and 3 from J; bases not matched to a gene: 3. The germline V gene encodes CDR1 ENHRY and CDR2 SYGVKD. This CDR3 contains 15 residues. CDR3 in amino acids: CAISESSSGEETQYF. CDR3 DNA: TGTGCCATCAGTGAGTCCAGTAGCGGGGAAGAGACCCAGTACTTC.

The genes are TRBV28 and TRBJ1-6, with 7 bases identical to TRBD1. With 5 bases clipped from V and 7 bases from J, the junction kept 8 bases outside the gene matches. The germline V gene encodes CDR1 MDHEN and CDR2 SYDVKM. The CDR3 loop spans 15 amino acids. The CDR3 DNA reads TGTGCCAGCAGTCTCTTGACAGGGAACAATTCACCCCTCCACTTT. Its translation: CASSLLTGNNSPLHF.

V usage is TRBV5-1 and J usage is TRBJ1-1, with 7 bases lining up with TRBD1. The CDR3 has 15 residues. Germline CDR1 and CDR2: SGHRS and YFSETQ. The trim removed 3 bases at V and 2 bases at J, leaving 7 bases unmatched. This CDR3 reads CASSSTGQPNTEAFF. DNA of the CDR3: TGCGCCAGCAGCTCCACGGGACAGCCAAACACTGAAGCTTTCTTT.

The chain couples TRBV7-2 to TRBJ2-2; 12 bases are a match to TRBD1. The CDR3 spans 17 residues. Germline trimming cut 5 bases from V and 3 bases from J; bases unmatched to any gene: 7. Germline V gene sequence: CDR1 SGHTA, CDR2 FQGNSA. CDR3 sequence (DNA): TGTGCCAGCAGCCCGATGGGACAGGGGGCTTACACCGGGGAGCTGTTTTTT. It encodes CASSPMGQGAYTGELFF. The full variable domain, in which reference TRBV7-2 and TRBJ2-2 provide the parts outside the CDR3, is GAGVSQSPSNKVTEKGKDVELRCDPISGHTALYWYRQSLGQGLEFLIYFQGNSAPDKSGLPSDRFSAERTGGSVSTLTIQRTQQEDSAVYLCASSPMGQGAYTGELFFGEGSRLTVL.

This clone has a handful of counts. For the CDR3, the DNA is TGTGCCAGCAGTCCTGGGACAGGGAGCACTGAAGCTTTCTTT. Translation: CASSPGTGSTEAFF. The chain is built from TRBV7-6 and TRBJ1-1; TRBD1 agrees at 9 bases. The germline gives CDR1 SGHVS, CDR2 FNYEAQ. V shed 6 bases, J shed 4 bases, and the junction held 6 bases outside the gene matches. The CDR3 runs 14 residues.

This rearrangement joins TRBV24-1 to TRBJ1-2; D is ambiguous. The ends were cut back, 5 bases at V and 0 bases at J, with 15 bases in the middle. Per the germline V gene, CDR1 is KGHDR and CDR2 is SFDVKD. The CDR3 spans 16 residues. CDR3 nucleotide sequence: TGTGCCACCAGTGCCCCCCCCGGTCCCGCTAACTATGGCTACACCTTC. This codes for CATSAPPGPANYGYTF.

This sequence joins TRBV7-8 and TRBJ2-5; D might be TRBD1 (5 bases). This CDR3 comprises 15 residues. Trimming pared 5 bases from V and 4 bases from J, leaving 17 bases between. Germline CDR1 reads SGHVS; CDR2 reads FQNEAQ. In DNA form, the CDR3 reads TGTGCCAGCAGCGCCCTTCCAGGGAAATTAGAGACCCAGTACTTC. It specifies CASSALPGKLETQYF.

This chain connects TRBV10-3 to TRBJ2-1, with TRBD2 matching 8 bases. This CDR3 comprises 19 residues. CDR1 and CDR2 from the germline V gene are ENHRY and SYGVKD. V lost 0 bases to trimming and J lost 0 bases; unmatched junction nucleotides: 10. DNA of the CDR3: TGTGCCATCAGTGAGTCGACTAGCGTCGGACCCAGCTCCTACAATGAGCAGTTCTTC. This codes for CAISESTSVGPSSYNEQFF.

The V and J genes are TRBV5-4 and TRBJ2-7; 7 bases are shared with TRBD1. The germline V gene encodes CDR1 SGHNT and CDR2 YYREEE (reference sequence). J was trimmed by 6 bases and V by 2 bases; bases with no gene match: 5. The CDR3 is made up of 13 amino acids. The DNA of the CDR3 is TGTGCCAGCAGCTTCGGACAGGAGCCCGAGCAGTACTTC. It yields the protein CASSFGQEPEQYF. The full variable domain, its missing parts supplied by reference TRBV5-4 and TRBJ2-7, is ETGVTQSPTHLIKTRGQQVTLRCSSQSGHNTVSWYQQALGQGPQFIFQYYREEENGRGNFPPRFSGLQFPNYSSELNVNALELDDSALYLCASSFGQEPEQYFGPGTRLTVT.

This chain links TRBV27 with TRBJ2-7; D is perhaps TRBD2 (6 bases). Germline V gene data show CDR1 as MNHEY and CDR2 as SMNVEV (reference sequence). V was cut by 3 bases and J by 1 base, with 10 bases left in between. This CDR3 has 14 residues. The DNA of the CDR3 is TGTGCCAGCAGTTTGGGGGGTTCTTCCTACGAGCAGTACTTC. Its translation: CASSLGGSSYEQYF.

V is TRBV5-6 and J is TRBJ2-7, with D hard to call. The CDR3 spans 15 residues. Germline V gene lookup returns CDR1 SGHDT and CDR2 YYEEEE. V was trimmed by 4 bases and J by 3 bases, leaving 17 bases between them. Here the CDR3 DNA reads TGTGCCAGCAGCACGTGGCGACTTTCTAACTACGAGCAGTACTTC. Translated: CASSTWRLSNYEQYF.

The J gene is TRBJ1-4, the V gene TRBV7-9, with 10 bases aligning to TRBD1. The ends lost 5 bases at V and 5 bases at J; junction bases unmatched: 5. Germline-derived CDR1 and CDR2 are SEHNR and FQNEAQ (reference sequence). CDR3 length equals 15 residues. The CDR3, as DNA: TGTGCCAGCAGCGTCCGGACAGGGGGGAATGAAAAACTGTTTTTT. Translating it yields CASSVRTGGNEKLFF.

This rearrangement joins TRBV5-6 to TRBJ2-1; 10 bases are shared with TRBD2. The V and J ends lost 0 bases and 4 bases, in that order; junction bases with no gene match: 10. Looked up from germline, CDR1 is SGHDT and CDR2 is YYEEEE. The CDR3 is 18 amino acids. CDR3 residues: CASSLATLLAGPYNEQFF. For the CDR3, the DNA is TGTGCCAGCAGCTTGGCCACCTTACTAGCGGGGCCTTACAATGAGCAGTTCTTC.

The rearrangement uses TRBV2 and TRBJ2-1, with 12 bases that match TRBD2. Germline loops: CDR1 SNHLY, CDR2 FYNNEI. Unmatched junction bases numbered 9, after V lost 3 bases and J lost 9 bases. This CDR3 has 16 residues. CDR3 bases: TGTGCCAGCAGTGATGAGGCTAGCGGGGGGGCCTCTGAGCAGTTCTTC. Encoded protein: CASSDEASGGASEQFF.

The chain employs TRBV6-6 and TRBJ2-3; a possible D gene is TRBD2 (6 bases). Trimming stripped 6 bases from V and 5 bases from J, with 15 bases between. Germline CDR1 MNHNY, CDR2 SVGAGI (reference sequence). The CDR3 has 14 residues. The DNA for the CDR3 is TGTGCCAGCAGCCTACTTGGGCGGGGAGATACGCAGTATTTT. It translates to CASSLLGRGDTQYF.

The chain couples TRBV5-6 to TRBJ2-7; unclear D gene. CDR3 length equals 12 residues. The germline V gene encodes CDR1 SGHDT and CDR2 YYEEEE. V shed 0 bases and J shed 2 bases, with 3 bases lying between them. DNA of the CDR3: TGTGCCAGCAGCTTGGTTACCTACGAGCAGTACTTC. Translating gives CASSLVTYEQYF.

The chain is built from TRBV19 and TRBJ1-1; 10 bases map to TRBD1. Germline lookup yields CDR1 LNHDA and CDR2 SQIVND (reference sequence). The CDR3 loop spans 15 amino acids. Trimming removed 8 bases from V and 4 bases from J; junction bases left unmatched: 10. Here the CDR3 reads CASSDRGNGFTEAFF. The CDR3 DNA reads TGTGCCAGTTCGGACAGGGGGAACGGTTTCACTGAAGCTTTCTTT.

This clone appeared a single time. The chain has TRBV19 and TRBJ1-2; D might be TRBD1 (5 bases). CDR1 LNHDA and CDR2 SQIVND come from the germline V gene (reference sequence). V dropped 7 bases and J dropped 4 bases, with 16 bases sitting between them. CDR3 length: 14 amino acids. The CDR3 nucleotides are TGTGCCAGTATCGGAGCGGGGCTACTCTATGGCTACACCTTC. It yields the protein CASIGAGLLYGYTF.

The chain carries TRBV3-1 (or the pseudogene TRBV3-2) and TRBJ2-3; 11 bases are a match to TRBD2. V trimming: 4 bases; J trimming: 5 bases; junction bases outside the gene matches: 8. CDR1 and CDR2 (germline): LGHDT, YNNKEL (reference sequence). The CDR3 covers 16 residues. The CDR3 reads CASSPRLAGGVDTQYF. As DNA, the CDR3 is TGTGCCAGCAGCCCGCGCCTAGCGGGGGGTGTAGATACGCAGTATTTT.